Reported below is one T cell receptor beta chain. Its antigen is undetermined. The data belong to a study of cytomegalovirus exposure and HLA in healthy donors. Study-wide results and limits: Researchers reported in a later analysis that a missense DCLRE1C variant was tied to TCR beta V- and J-gene trimming. Compared with the approximately 700-donor mean, an Asian-associated ancestry cluster reportedly had fewer N-insertions, according to a later analysis.

The PCR contained 60 Vbeta and 13 Jbeta primers. In the authors' workflow: Later analysis identified 80 million to 85 million unique TCR beta chains, roughly 11 million shared. Sequencing used immunoSEQ multiplex PCR; TCRdb keeps in-frame clones, though not all of them. The DNA was the basis for D and trimming; V, J and clone size are from that table. Counted here are about 38,000 clones, roughly 90% occurring once; the ten biggest clones make up over 10%. CDR1 is WSHSY and CDR2 is SAAADI in the germline V gene. Deletions cut 6 bases from V and 3 bases from J, with 21 bases between. The CDR3 runs 18 residues.

The chain employs TRBV10-2 and TRBJ1-6; perhaps TRBD1 as D (5 bases). The TCR was taken from a woman between 40 and 50 years old in good health and CMV-seropositive. The specimen was PBMCs. CDR3 sequence (DNA): TGCGCCAGCAGGGCACCCCCGACAGACTTGGACTATAATTCACCCCTCCACTTT. Its translation is CASRAPPTDLDYNSPLHF.